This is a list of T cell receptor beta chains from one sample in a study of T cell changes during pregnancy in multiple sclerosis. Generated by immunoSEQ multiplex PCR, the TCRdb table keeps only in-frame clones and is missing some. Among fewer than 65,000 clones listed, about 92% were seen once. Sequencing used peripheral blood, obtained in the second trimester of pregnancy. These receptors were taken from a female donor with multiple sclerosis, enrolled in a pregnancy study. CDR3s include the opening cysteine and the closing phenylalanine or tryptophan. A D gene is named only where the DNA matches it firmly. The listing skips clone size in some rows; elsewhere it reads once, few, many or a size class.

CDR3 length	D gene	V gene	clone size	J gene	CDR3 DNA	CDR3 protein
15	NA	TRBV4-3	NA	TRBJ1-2	TGCGCCAGCAGCCAAGGGACCGGGACACAGTATGGCTACACCTTC	CASSQGTGTQYGYTF
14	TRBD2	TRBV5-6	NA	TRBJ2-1	TGTGCCAGCAGCACGACTAGACTAGCCAATGAGCAGTTCTTC	CASSTTRLANEQFF
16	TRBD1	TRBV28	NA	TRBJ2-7	TGTGCCAGCAGTTTATGGGGACAGGGGCGGGGGGACGAGCAGTACTTC	CASSLWGQGRGDEQYF
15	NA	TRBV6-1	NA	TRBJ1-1	TGTGCCAGCAGTGAAGCGCTTCTGGGAGGGACTGAAGCTTTCTTT	CASSEALLGGTEAFF
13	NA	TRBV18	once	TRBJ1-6	TGTGCCAGCTCACCAACAGACCCAGGTCCCCTCCACTTT	CASSPTDPGPLHF
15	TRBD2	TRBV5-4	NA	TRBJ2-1	TGTGCCAGCAGCTCCGGGACTAGCGTCTACAATGAGCAGTTCTTC	CASSSGTSVYNEQFF
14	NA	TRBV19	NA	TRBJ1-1	TGTGCCAGTAGGGAAGACACGCGGAACACTGAAGCTTTCTTT	CASREDTRNTEAFF
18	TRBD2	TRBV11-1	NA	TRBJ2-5	TGTGCCAGCAGCCCTGGACTAGCGGGAGGTGGTGGGCAAGAGACCCAGTACTTC	CASSPGLAGGGGQETQYF
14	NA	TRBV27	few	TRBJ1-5	TGTGCCAGCAGAGAGGGTCAGGACAATCAGCCCCAGCATTTT	CASREGQDNQPQHF
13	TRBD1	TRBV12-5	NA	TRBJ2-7	TGTGCTAGTGGTGGGGACAGGGGGCACGAGCAGTACTTC	CASGGDRGHEQYF
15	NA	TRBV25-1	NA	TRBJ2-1	TGTGCCAGCAGTGAAAATTCCGAGCGGATAGGCCATCAGTTCTTC	CASSENSERIGHQFF
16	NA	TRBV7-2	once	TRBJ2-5	TGTGCCAGCAGCTTGAATGCAGGGGGAGGTCAAGAGACCCAGTACTTC	CASSLNAGGGQETQYF
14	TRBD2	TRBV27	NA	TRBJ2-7	TGTGCCAGCAGTTTCACTAGCGGGAACTACGAGCAGTACTTC	CASSFTSGNYEQYF
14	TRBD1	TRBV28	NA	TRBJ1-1	TGTGCCAGCATCCTTGACAGGGACCTGCCTGAAGCTTTCTTT	CASILDRDLPEAFF
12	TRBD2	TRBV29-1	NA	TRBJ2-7	TGCAGCGCCTCCGGGACTAGTTACGAGCAGTACTTC	CSASGTSYEQYF
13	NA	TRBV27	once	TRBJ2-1	TGTGCCAGCAGTTTAGAAGCTTACAATGAGCAGTTCTTC	CASSLEAYNEQFF
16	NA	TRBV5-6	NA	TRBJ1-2	TGTGCCAGCCTCACCTTCACCCAGTCGAATGACTATGGCTACACCTTC	CASLTFTQSNDYGYTF
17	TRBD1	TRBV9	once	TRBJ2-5	TGTGCCAGCAGCGCCCTAGGGGTGGGGACAGGAGGAGAGACCCAGTACTTC	CASSALGVGTGGETQYF
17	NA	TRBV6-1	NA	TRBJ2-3	TGTGCCAGCAGTGAATACCAGGGTTTCTCTAGCACAGATACGCAGTATTTT	CASSEYQGFSSTDTQYF
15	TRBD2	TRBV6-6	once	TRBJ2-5	TGTGCCAGCAGTTACCCCGGGACTAAAGGGGAGACCCAGTACTTC	CASSYPGTKGETQYF
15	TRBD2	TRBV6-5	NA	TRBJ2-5	TGTGCCAGCAGTTTCTCCGGGACTAGCAAAGAGACCCAGTACTTC	CASSFSGTSKETQYF
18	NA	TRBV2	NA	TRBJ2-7	TGTGCCAGCAGTGAAGTGTTTTTGGGGGCAGAGGACTCCTACGAGCAGTACTTC	CASSEVFLGAEDSYEQYF
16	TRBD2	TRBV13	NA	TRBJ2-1	TGTGCCAGCAGCCGCACGGGACTAGCGGGGCACAATGAGCAGTTCTTC	CASSRTGLAGHNEQFF
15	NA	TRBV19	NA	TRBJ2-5	TGTGCCAGTAGTGTGGACCTGGGGCTCAGGGAGACCCAGTACTTC	CASSVDLGLRETQYF
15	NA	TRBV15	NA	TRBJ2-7	TGTGCCACCAGCAGAGAAACCGGGAGTTCTTACGAGCAGTACTTC	CATSRETGSSYEQYF
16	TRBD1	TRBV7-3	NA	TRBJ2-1	TGTGCCAGCAGCAAAACCGGGACAGGGGATTTGAATGAGCAGTTCTTC	CASSKTGTGDLNEQFF
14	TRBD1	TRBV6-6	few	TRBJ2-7	TGTGCCAGCAGTTCCGGGACAGGGGGCGACGAGCAGTACTTC	CASSSGTGGDEQYF
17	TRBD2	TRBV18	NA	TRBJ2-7	TGTGCCAGCTCACCACTGAGGTCTAGCGGGAGTGTCTACGAGCAGTACTTC	CASSPLRSSGSVYEQYF
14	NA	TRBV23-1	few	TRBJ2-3	TGCGCCAGCAGTCAAGAAGCCCGGGGAGATACGCAGTATTTT	CASSQEARGDTQYF
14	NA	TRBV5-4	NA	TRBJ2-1	TGTGCCACCCGGAATGGAGGGACCTACAATGAGCAGTTCTTC	CATRNGGTYNEQFF
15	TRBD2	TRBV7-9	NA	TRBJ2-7	TGTGCCAGCAGCTTCGGGACTAGCGGTCCCTACGAGCAGTACTTC	CASSFGTSGPYEQYF
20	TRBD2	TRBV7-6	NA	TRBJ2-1	TGTGCCAGCAGCCTAGTATTAGCGGGAGGGCCCCCCGGATCCTACAATGAGCAGTTCTTC	CASSLVLAGGPPGSYNEQFF
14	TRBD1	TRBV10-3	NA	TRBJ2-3	TGTGCCATCAGGGGGACAGGGACAACAGATACGCAGTATTTT	CAIRGTGTTDTQYF
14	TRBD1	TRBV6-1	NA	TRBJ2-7	TGTGCCAGCACCCCACAGGGGGTGAGATACGAGCAGTACTTC	CASTPQGVRYEQYF
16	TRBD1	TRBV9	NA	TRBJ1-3	TGTGCCAGCAGCTTCCTTGGGGACAGCTCTGGAAACACCATATATTTT	CASSFLGDSSGNTIYF
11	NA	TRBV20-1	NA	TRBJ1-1	TGCAGTGCTGGGGACATATCGAGAGCTTTCTTT	CSAGDISRAFF